This T cell receptor beta chain is from a study of OX40 agonist ivuxolimab in advanced cancers. Study at large: The dose-escalation cohort was approximately 84% male, with a mean age of 60 years, ranging about 23 to 90. Previous treatment with anti-PD-1, anti-PD-L1 or anti-CTLA-4 therapy was allowed; 40% had received some.

Germline CDR1 reads SGDLS; CDR2 reads YYNGEE. This CDR3 region has 12 residues. Trimming stripped 1 base from V and 10 bases from J, with 11 bases between. Autoimmune disease history or systemic immunosuppression was exclusionary. Produced via immunoSEQ multiplex PCR; TCRdb's table is partial and in-frame only. Of some 19,000 clones in the sample, approximately 77% were seen once. The genes are TRBV9 and TRBJ1-1; D is possibly TRBD1 (5 bases). The receptor was isolated from an adult with an advanced solid tumor such as melanoma, head and neck, liver or kidney cancer. Sequences were derived from CD4+ or CD8+ T cells sorted from blood, sampled in a trial of the OX40 agonist ivuxolimab. The CDR3 reads CASSVSGGRAFF. DNA of the CDR3: TGTGCCAGCAGCGTATCCGGGGGGAGAGCTTTCTTT.